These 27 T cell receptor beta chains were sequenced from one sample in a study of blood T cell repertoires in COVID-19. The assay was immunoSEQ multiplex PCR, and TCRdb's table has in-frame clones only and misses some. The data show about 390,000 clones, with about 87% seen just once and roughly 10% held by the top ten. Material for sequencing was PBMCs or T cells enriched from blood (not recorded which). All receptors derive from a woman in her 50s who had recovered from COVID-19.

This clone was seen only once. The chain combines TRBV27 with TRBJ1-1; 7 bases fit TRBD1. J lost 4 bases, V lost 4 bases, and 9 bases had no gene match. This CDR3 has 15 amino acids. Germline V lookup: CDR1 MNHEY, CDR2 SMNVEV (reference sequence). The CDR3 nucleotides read TGTGCCAGCAGTTCTACAGGGGTGCGGGGCACTGAAGCTTTCTTT. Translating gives CASSSTGVRGTEAFF.

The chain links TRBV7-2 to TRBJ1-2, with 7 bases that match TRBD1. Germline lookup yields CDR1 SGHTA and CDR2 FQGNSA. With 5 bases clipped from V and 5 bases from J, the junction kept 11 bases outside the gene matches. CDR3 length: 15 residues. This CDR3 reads CASSPISGTAYGYTF. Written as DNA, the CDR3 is TGTGCCAGCAGCCCTATCTCCGGGACAGCATATGGCTACACCTTC.

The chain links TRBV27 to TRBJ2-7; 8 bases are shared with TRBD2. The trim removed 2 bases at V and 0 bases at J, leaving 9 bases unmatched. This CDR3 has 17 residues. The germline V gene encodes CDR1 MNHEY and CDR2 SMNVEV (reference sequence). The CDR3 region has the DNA TGTGCCAGCAGTTTACGGGGCGCGGGGGGCCTCTCCTACGAGCAGTACTTC. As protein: CASSLRGAGGLSYEQYF.

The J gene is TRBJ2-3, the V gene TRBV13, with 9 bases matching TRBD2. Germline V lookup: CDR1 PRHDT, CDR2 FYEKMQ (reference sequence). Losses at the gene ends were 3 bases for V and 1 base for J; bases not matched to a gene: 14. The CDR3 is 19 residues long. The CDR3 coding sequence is TGTGCCAGCAGCTTCCCGTCTAGCGGGGACATAACCCGCACAGATACGCAGTATTTT. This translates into CASSFPSSGDITRTDTQYF.

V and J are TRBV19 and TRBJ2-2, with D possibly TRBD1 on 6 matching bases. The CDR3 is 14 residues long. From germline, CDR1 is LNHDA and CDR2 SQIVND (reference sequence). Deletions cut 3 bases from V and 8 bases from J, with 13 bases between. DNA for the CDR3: TGTGCCAGTAGTATCTTCCAGGGGACGGGGGAGCTGTTTTTT. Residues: CASSIFQGTGELFF. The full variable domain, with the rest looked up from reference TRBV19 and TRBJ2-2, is DGGITQSPKYLFRKEGQNVTLSCEQNLNHDAMYWYRQDPGQGLRLIYYSQIVNDFQKGDIAEGYSVSREKKESFPLTVTSAQKNPTAFYLCASSIFQGTGELFFGEGSRLTVL.

The CDR3 is CASRNPGSTNEKLFF. The CDR3 DNA is TGCGCCAGCAGAAATCCGGGATCAACTAATGAAAAACTGTTTTTT. The chain recombines TRBV5-1 with TRBJ1-4; unclear D gene. The V gene lost 5 bases and the J gene lost 0 bases, with 11 bases spanning the gap. Germline CDR1 reads SGHRS; CDR2 reads YFSETQ. The CDR3 is 15 amino acids.

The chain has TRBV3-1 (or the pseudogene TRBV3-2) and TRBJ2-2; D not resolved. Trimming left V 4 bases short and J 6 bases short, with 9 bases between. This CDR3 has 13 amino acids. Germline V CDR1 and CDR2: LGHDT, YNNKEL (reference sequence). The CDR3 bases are TGTGCCAGCAGCCCGAGGATACCCGGGGAGCTGTTTTTT. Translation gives CASSPRIPGELFF.

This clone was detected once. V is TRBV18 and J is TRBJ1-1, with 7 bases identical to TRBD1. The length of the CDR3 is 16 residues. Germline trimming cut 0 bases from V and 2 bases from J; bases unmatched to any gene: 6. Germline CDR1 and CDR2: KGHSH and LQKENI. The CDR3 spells CASSPPSGTVNTEAFF. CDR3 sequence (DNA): TGTGCCAGCTCACCACCTTCCGGGACAGTAAACACTGAAGCTTTCTTT.

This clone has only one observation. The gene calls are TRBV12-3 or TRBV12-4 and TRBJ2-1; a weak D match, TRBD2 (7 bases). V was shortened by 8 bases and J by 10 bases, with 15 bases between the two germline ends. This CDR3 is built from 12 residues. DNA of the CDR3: TGTGCCAGCCTTCTTTGGGGGGGCGAGCAGTTCTTC. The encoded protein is CASLLWGGEQFF.

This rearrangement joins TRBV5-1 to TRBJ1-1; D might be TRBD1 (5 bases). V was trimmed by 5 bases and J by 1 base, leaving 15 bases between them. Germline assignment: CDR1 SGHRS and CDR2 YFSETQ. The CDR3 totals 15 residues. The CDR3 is CASRGIIGENTEAFF. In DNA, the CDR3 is TGCGCCAGCAGAGGAATTATAGGGGAGAACACTGAAGCTTTCTTT.

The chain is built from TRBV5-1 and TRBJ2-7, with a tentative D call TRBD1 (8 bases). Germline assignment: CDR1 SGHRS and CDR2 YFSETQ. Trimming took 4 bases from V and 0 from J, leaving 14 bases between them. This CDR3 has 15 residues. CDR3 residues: CASSRGGQDSYEQYF. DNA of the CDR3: TGCGCCAGCAGCAGGGGGGGACAGGACTCCTACGAGCAGTACTTC.

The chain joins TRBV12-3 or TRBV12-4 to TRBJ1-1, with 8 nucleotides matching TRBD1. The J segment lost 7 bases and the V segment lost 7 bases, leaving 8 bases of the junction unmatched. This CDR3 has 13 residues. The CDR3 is CASIKQGVGEAFF. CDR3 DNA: TGTGCCAGCATAAAACAGGGGGTCGGTGAAGCTTTCTTT.

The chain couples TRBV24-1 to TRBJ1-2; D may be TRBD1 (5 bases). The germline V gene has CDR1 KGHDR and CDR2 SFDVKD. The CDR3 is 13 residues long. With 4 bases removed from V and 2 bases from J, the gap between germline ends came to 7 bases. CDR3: CATSERQNYGYTF. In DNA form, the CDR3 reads TGTGCCACCAGTGAACGACAGAACTATGGCTACACCTTC.

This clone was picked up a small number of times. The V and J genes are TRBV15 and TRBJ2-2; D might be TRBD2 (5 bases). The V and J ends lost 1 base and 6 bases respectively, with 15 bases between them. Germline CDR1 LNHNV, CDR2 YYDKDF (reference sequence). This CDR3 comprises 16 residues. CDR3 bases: TGTGCCACCAGCAGAGTAGCGAGCCTCGACGCCGGGGAGCTGTTTTTT. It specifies CATSRVASLDAGELFF. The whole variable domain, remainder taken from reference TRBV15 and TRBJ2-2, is DAMVIQNPRYQVTQFGKPVTLSCSQTLNHNVMYWYQQKSSQAPKLLFHYYDKDFNNEADTPDNFQSRRPNTSFCFLDIRSPGLGDTAMYLCATSRVASLDAGELFFGEGSRLTVL.

The CDR3 DNA follows: TGCGCCAGCAGCTTGTTAATGGAGACCCAGTACTTC. Translation: CASSLLMETQYF. V gene TRBV5-1 combines with J gene TRBJ2-5; D unresolved. The CDR3 is 12 amino acids. In germline, CDR1 is SGHRS, CDR2 YFSETQ. V lost 1 base and J lost 5, with 6 bases in between.

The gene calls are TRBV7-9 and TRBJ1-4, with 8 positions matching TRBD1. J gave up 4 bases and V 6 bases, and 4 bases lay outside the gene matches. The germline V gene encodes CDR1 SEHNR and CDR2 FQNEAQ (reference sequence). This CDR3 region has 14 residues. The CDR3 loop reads CASRTDRGNEKLFF. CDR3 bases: TGTGCCAGCAGGACCGACAGGGGTAATGAAAAACTGTTTTTT.

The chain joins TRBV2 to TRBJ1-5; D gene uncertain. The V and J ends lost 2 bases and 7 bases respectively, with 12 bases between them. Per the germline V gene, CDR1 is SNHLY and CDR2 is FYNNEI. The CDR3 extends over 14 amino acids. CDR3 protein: CASSEYREVQPQHF. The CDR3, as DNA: TGTGCCAGCAGTGAATATAGGGAGGTGCAGCCCCAGCATTTT.

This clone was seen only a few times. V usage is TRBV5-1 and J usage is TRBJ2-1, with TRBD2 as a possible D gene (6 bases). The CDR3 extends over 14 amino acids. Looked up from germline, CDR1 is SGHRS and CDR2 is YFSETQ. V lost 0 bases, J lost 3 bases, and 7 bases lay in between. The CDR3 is CASSLAGDYNEQFF. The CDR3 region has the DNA TGCGCCAGCAGCTTGGCGGGGGACTACAATGAGCAGTTCTTC.

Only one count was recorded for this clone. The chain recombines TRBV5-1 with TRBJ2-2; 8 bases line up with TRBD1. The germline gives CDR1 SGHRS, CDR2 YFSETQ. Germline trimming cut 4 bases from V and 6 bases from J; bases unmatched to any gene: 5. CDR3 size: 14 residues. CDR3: CASSEQGAAGELFF. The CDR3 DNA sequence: TGCGCCAGCAGCGAGCAGGGGGCAGCCGGGGAGCTGTTTTTT.

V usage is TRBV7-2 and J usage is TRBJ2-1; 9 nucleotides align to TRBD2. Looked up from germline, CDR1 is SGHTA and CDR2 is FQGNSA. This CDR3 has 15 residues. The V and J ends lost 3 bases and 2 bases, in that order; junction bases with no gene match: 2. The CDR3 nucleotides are TGTGCCAGCAGCTTGACTAGCGGTACCTACAATGAGCAGTTCTTC. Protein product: CASSLTSGTYNEQFF.

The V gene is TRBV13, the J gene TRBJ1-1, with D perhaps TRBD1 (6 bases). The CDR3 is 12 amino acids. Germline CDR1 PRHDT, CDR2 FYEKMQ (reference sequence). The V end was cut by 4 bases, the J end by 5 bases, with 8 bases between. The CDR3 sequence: CASSWGLTEAFF. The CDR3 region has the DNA TGTGCCAGCAGCTGGGGGCTGACTGAAGCTTTCTTT.

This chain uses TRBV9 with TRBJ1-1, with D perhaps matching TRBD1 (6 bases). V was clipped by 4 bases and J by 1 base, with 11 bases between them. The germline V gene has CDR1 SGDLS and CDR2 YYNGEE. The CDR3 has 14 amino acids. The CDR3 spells CASSITDRNTEAFF. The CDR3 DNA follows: TGTGCCAGCAGCATAACGGACAGGAACACTGAAGCTTTCTTT.

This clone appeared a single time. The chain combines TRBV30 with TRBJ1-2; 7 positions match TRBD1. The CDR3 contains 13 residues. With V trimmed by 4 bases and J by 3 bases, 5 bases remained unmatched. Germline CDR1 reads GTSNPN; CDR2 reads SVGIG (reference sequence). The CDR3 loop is CAWTDRDDYGYTF. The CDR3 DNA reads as TGTGCCTGGACCGACAGGGATGACTATGGCTACACCTTC.

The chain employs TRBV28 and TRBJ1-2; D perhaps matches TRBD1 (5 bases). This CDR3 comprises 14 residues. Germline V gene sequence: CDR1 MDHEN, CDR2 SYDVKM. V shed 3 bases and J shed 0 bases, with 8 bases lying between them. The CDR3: CASSFGGPNYGYTF. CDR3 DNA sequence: TGTGCCAGCAGTTTCGGGGGTCCTAACTATGGCTACACCTTC.

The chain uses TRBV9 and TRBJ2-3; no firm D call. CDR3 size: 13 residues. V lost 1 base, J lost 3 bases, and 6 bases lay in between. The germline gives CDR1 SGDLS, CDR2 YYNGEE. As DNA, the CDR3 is TGTGCCAGCAGCGTATACAGAACAGATACGCAGTATTTT. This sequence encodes CASSVYRTDTQYF. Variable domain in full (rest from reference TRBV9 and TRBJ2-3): DSGVTQTPKHLITATGQRVTLRCSPRSGDLSVYWYQQSLDQGLQFLIQYYNGEERAKGNILERFSAQQFPDLHSELNLSSLELGDSALYFCASSVYRTDTQYFGPGTRLTVL.

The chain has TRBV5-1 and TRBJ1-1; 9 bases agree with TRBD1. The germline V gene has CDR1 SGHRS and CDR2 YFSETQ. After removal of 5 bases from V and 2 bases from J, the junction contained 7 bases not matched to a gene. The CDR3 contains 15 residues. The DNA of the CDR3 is TGCGCCAGCAGTTTCGGGACAGGGCGTAACACTGAAGCTTTCTTT. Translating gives CASSFGTGRNTEAFF.

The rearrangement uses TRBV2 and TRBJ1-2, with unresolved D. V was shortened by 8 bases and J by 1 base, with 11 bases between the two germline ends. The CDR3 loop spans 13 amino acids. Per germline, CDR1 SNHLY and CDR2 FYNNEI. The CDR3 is CASRRGLNYGYTF. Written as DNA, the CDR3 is TGTGCCAGCCGGCGGGGTCTTAACTATGGCTACACCTTC.